The 27 T cell receptor beta chains in this list originate from one sample, sequenced in a study of T cell responses to AZD1222 COVID-19 vaccine (dated by TCRdb to about 2021). The method behind the library was the immunoSEQ multiplex PCR assay. Sourced from immuneACCESS, this table was stored by TCRdb with only in-frame sequences that have V and J called. A share of the clones is absent; for the studies checked, an unresolved V gene accounts for under half, and the remainder has no known explanation. Here the sample has approximately 93,000 clones; approximately 90% occur a single time. The top ten hold roughly 5% of the sample. The sample's time point label, in plain terms: about 28 days (+/-7) after the second vaccine dose. The material sequenced was peripheral blood, taken 28 days after the second AZD1222 dose. All receptors come from an adult who received the AZD1222 COVID-19 vaccine.

The chain joins TRBV18 to TRBJ1-1; D not certain. From germline, CDR1 is KGHSH and CDR2 LQKENI. The CDR3 is made up of 16 amino acids. Between the trimmed V and J ends, which lost 0 bases and 3 bases, there was a span of 14 bases. CDR3 nucleotides: TGTGCCAGCTCACCACCGGAATTTTCTCGGTACACTGAAGCTTTCTTT. It translates to CASSPPEFSRYTEAFF.

This clone appeared once. The chain combines TRBV24-1 with TRBJ1-2; 9 nucleotides line up with TRBD1. CDR1 and CDR2 (germline): KGHDR, SFDVKD. The CDR3 spans 17 residues. With V trimmed by 7 bases and J by 9 bases, 20 bases remained unmatched. CDR3 coding DNA: TGTGCCACCAGACCATCAGAGGGGACAGGGCCTTTCTCTAGCTACACCTTC. It specifies CATRPSEGTGPFSSYTF.

V gene TRBV6-1 combines with J gene TRBJ1-2, with no clear D. In germline, CDR1 is MNHNS, CDR2 SASEGT. This CDR3 has 14 amino acids. Trimming took off 3 bases at V and 2 bases at J, with 10 bases between the two ends. The chain's CDR3 is CASSEYPANYGYTF. For the CDR3, the DNA is TGTGCCAGCAGTGAGTACCCTGCGAACTATGGCTACACCTTC.

Only a few counts were recorded for this clone. The chain joins TRBV2 to TRBJ1-4; 7 positions agree with TRBD1. Germline trimming cut 6 bases from V and 7 bases from J; bases unmatched to any gene: 8. Germline loops: CDR1 SNHLY, CDR2 FYNNEI. The CDR3 loop spans 14 amino acids. This CDR3 reads CASRYETGPEKLFF. DNA of the CDR3: TGTGCCAGCAGATACGAGACAGGGCCTGAAAAACTGTTTTTT.

The chain links TRBV14 to TRBJ1-5, with D maybe TRBD1 (6 bases). Germline CDR1 SGHDN, CDR2 FVKESK. The CDR3 totals 19 residues. With 4 bases removed from V and 0 bases from J, the gap between germline ends came to 22 bases. In DNA form, the CDR3 reads TGTGCCAGCAGCCCAACAATACCCCAGGGGCAGATTAGCAATCAGCCCCAGCATTTT. As protein: CASSPTIPQGQISNQPQHF. Based on the CDR3 plus reference TRBV14 and TRBJ1-5, the full variable domain is EAGVTQFPSHSVIEKGQTVTLRCDPISGHDNLYWYRRVMGKEIKFLLHFVKESKQDESGMPNNRFLAERTGGTYSTLKVQPAELEDSGVYFCASSPTIPQGQISNQPQHFGDGTRLSIL.

V and J are TRBV6-2 or TRBV6-3 and TRBJ1-2; D gene uncertain. Per the germline V gene, CDR1 is MNHEY and CDR2 is SVGEGT. This CDR3 is built from 16 residues. Trimming cost V 0 bases and J 0 bases, with 11 bases left between them. The DNA for the CDR3 is TGTGCCAGCAGTTACTCGTTCGGGGAAGCTAACTATGGCTACACCTTC. Translation: CASSYSFGEANYGYTF.

The rearrangement links TRBV18 to TRBJ1-4; unclear D gene. CDR1 and CDR2 (germline): KGHSH, LQKENI. V lost 1 base and J 0 bases, leaving 3 bases between the germline ends. This CDR3 has 14 amino acids. The CDR3 nucleotides read TGTGCCAGCTCACCACAGGCAACTAATGAAAAACTGTTTTTT. It codes for CASSPQATNEKLFF. The full variable domain, completed using reference TRBV18 and TRBJ1-4, is NAGVMQNPRHLVRRRGQEARLRCSPMKGHSHVYWYRQLPEEGLKFMVYLQKENIIDESGMPKERFSAEFPKEGPSILRIQQVVRGDSAAYFCASSPQATNEKLFFGSGTQLSVL.

This chain uses TRBV7-3 with TRBJ2-2; no clear D gene. This CDR3 comprises 15 residues. V dropped 1 base and J dropped 4 bases, with 10 bases sitting between them. Germline V gene sequence: CDR1 SGHTA, CDR2 FQGTGA. This CDR3 reads CASSLSQVATGELFF. CDR3 DNA sequence: TGTGCCAGCAGCTTAAGTCAAGTGGCCACCGGGGAGCTGTTTTTT.

V and J are TRBV7-3 and TRBJ2-3, with 11 bases matching TRBD2. J gave up 4 bases and V 5 bases, and 8 bases lay outside the gene matches. Looked up from germline, CDR1 is SGHTA and CDR2 is FQGTGA. This CDR3 is built from 16 residues. The CDR3 bases are TGTGCCAGCAGCCCCAGACTAGCGGGGTCCGCAGATACGCAGTATTTT. As protein: CASSPRLAGSADTQYF.

The chain uses TRBV7-2 and TRBJ2-7; D is perhaps TRBD1 (5 bases). Germline V gene lookup returns CDR1 SGHTA and CDR2 FQGNSA. CDR3 length: 16 amino acids. V lost 1 base, J lost 4 bases, and 17 bases lay in between. The CDR3 DNA sequence: TGTGCCAGCAGCTTAGTGATGGGGCAGAGTAAGTACGAGCAGTACTTC. Protein product: CASSLVMGQSKYEQYF.

This chain connects TRBV4-1 to TRBJ1-1; 7 bases align to TRBD1. Germline V gene sequence: CDR1 MGHRA, CDR2 YSYEKL. V was clipped by 4 bases and J by 0 bases; unmatched bases: 8. The CDR3 totals 16 residues. CDR3 sequence reads: CASSLRTGRLNTEAFF. Here the CDR3 DNA reads TGCGCCAGCAGCCTTCGGACAGGACGATTGAACACTGAAGCTTTCTTT.

CDR3 nucleotide sequence: TGTGCCAGCAGCTTAGCTGGACCAGAGACCCAGTACTTC. Protein sequence: CASSLAGPETQYF. This chain joins TRBV7-9 and TRBJ2-5; no definite D call. Germline V gene data show CDR1 as SEHNR and CDR2 as FQNEAQ (reference sequence). Deletions cut 0 bases from V and 4 bases from J, with 6 bases between. The length of the CDR3 is 13 residues.

J is TRBJ2-2 and V is TRBV7-3; weak D call: TRBD1 (5 bases). The CDR3 extends over 16 amino acids. The germline V gene has CDR1 SGHTA and CDR2 FQGTGA. V was cut by 1 base and J by 0 bases, with 9 bases left in between. The DNA of the CDR3 is TGTGCCAGCAGCTTAAATCCAGGGACGAACACCGGGGAGCTGTTTTTT. Encoded protein: CASSLNPGTNTGELFF.

The CDR3 DNA follows: TGTGCCAGCAGCACTTGGACTAGCGGGGACACAGATACGCAGTATTTT. It translates to CASSTWTSGDTDTQYF. The J gene is TRBJ2-3, the V gene TRBV9, with 12 bases identical to TRBD2. This CDR3 region has 16 residues. Trimming at V came to 4 bases and at J to 2 bases, leaving 5 bases not matched to a gene. Germline V CDR1 and CDR2: SGDLS, YYNGEE.

This rearrangement joins TRBV5-4 to TRBJ1-1, with 9 bases matching TRBD1. J gave up 1 base and V 1 base, and 5 bases lay outside the gene matches. This CDR3 is built from 16 residues. The germline V gene has CDR1 SGHNT and CDR2 YYREEE (reference sequence). As DNA, the CDR3 is TGTGCCAGCAGCTTGTTGGACAGGGGTCCGAACACTGAAGCTTTCTTT. Encoded protein: CASSLLDRGPNTEAFF.

This rearrangement joins TRBV6-1 to TRBJ1-1; 8 bases are shared with TRBD1. J gave up 10 bases and V 3 bases, and 7 bases lay outside the gene matches. Germline values: CDR1 MNHNS, CDR2 SASEGT. The CDR3 contains 13 residues. The CDR3 coding sequence is TGTGCCAGCAGTGAGCAGGGGCAGGGGGCAGCTTTCTTT. This translates into CASSEQGQGAAFF.

Turning to this clone: This sample includes further DNA sequences coding for the same CDR3. The chain uses TRBV5-6 and TRBJ2-7, with 7 bases that match TRBD1. The CDR3 loop spans 14 amino acids. Germline CDR1 reads SGHDT; CDR2 reads YYEEEE. Trimming at V came to 0 bases and at J to 4 bases, leaving 4 bases not matched to a gene. DNA for the CDR3: TGTGCCAGCAGCTTGGGACAGGGTTCTTACGAGCAGTACTTC. Translation: CASSLGQGSYEQYF.

This clone was counted once. The chain joins TRBV5-5 to TRBJ2-7; maybe TRBD2 (6 bases). Per germline, CDR1 SGHKS and CDR2 YYEKEE (reference sequence). V was trimmed by 1 base and J by 2 bases, leaving 16 bases between them. The CDR3 has 16 amino acids. Here the CDR3 reads CASSLREALLAYEQYV. The CDR3 coding sequence is TGTGCCAGCAGCTTGAGGGAGGCCCTCTTGGCCTACGAGCAGTACGTC.

V and J are TRBV15 and TRBJ1-1; the match to TRBD1 covers 9 bases. Germline V gene sequence: CDR1 LNHNV, CDR2 YYDKDF (reference sequence). V trimming: 4 bases; J trimming: 5 bases; junction bases outside the gene matches: 8. The CDR3 totals 15 residues. The CDR3 loop reads CATSTVPGTGTEAFF. CDR3 nucleotides: TGTGCCACCAGCACCGTCCCCGGGACAGGGACTGAAGCTTTCTTT.

The CDR3 spells CATSLRDTQGLAGGRSYEQYF. The CDR3 DNA reads TGTGCCACCAGTCTAAGGGACACCCAGGGGCTAGCGGGGGGTCGCTCCTACGAGCAGTACTTC. J is TRBJ2-7 and V is TRBV24-1; 11 bases agree with TRBD2. With V trimmed by 6 bases and J by 0 bases, 21 bases remained unmatched. This CDR3 spans 21 amino acids. In germline, CDR1 is KGHDR, CDR2 SFDVKD.

The rearrangement links TRBV9 to TRBJ2-6; the D is unclear. CDR1 is SGDLS, CDR2 YYNGEE, per germline. Deletions cut 0 bases from V and 1 base from J, with 5 bases between. The CDR3 has 15 amino acids. The CDR3 sequence: CASSVVGSGANVLTF. CDR3 DNA sequence: TGTGCCAGCAGCGTAGTTGGTTCTGGGGCCAACGTCCTGACTTTC.

This chain links TRBV12-5 with TRBJ1-5; TRBD1 aligns across 9 bases. J gave up 4 bases and V 5 bases, and 9 bases lay outside the gene matches. The CDR3 extends over 16 amino acids. Germline V lookup: CDR1 LGHNT, CDR2 FRNRAP. CDR3 region: CASGLFPGQGNQPQHF. The CDR3 region has the DNA TGTGCTAGTGGTCTTTTTCCGGGACAGGGAAATCAGCCCCAGCATTTT.

J is TRBJ2-3 and V is TRBV13; 14 bases align to TRBD2. V gave up 5 bases and J gave up 5 bases; unmatched junction bases: 3. In germline, CDR1 is PRHDT, CDR2 FYEKMQ (reference sequence). The CDR3 covers 15 residues. The CDR3 bases are TGTGCCAGCAGCGGACTAGCGGGGGGAGTAGATACGCAGTATTTT. It codes for CASSGLAGGVDTQYF.

The chain recombines TRBV6-5 with TRBJ1-5, with D possibly TRBD1 on 6 matching bases. V was trimmed by 6 bases and J by 4 bases, leaving 10 bases between them. Germline V gene data show CDR1 as MNHEY and CDR2 as SVGAGI. The CDR3 runs to 13 residues. This CDR3 reads CASRTGRNQPQHF. The CDR3 DNA sequence: TGTGCCAGCAGGACAGGAAGAAATCAGCCCCAGCATTTT.

The chain is built from TRBV2 and TRBJ2-3, with 9 bases identical to TRBD1. The CDR3 sequence is 16 residues long. V trimming: 6 bases; J trimming: 1 base; junction bases outside the gene matches: 8. CDR1 is SNHLY, CDR2 FYNNEI, per germline. In nucleotides, the CDR3 is TGTGCCAGCAGCGGGGATTGGGACAGGGGCACAGATACGCAGTATTTT. The encoded protein is CASSGDWDRGTDTQYF.

The gene calls are TRBV7-9 and TRBJ1-1, with TRBD1 as a possible D gene (6 bases). This CDR3 has 16 amino acids. Germline-derived CDR1 and CDR2 are SEHNR and FQNEAQ (reference sequence). The V end was cut by 4 bases, the J end by 3 bases, with 18 bases between. CDR3 DNA sequence: TGTGCCAGCAGCTACAGAGGGACATTTCCTCACACTGAAGCTTTCTTT. Its translation is CASSYRGTFPHTEAFF.

The J gene is TRBJ2-5, the V gene TRBV10-3, with 7 bases fitting TRBD2. The J segment lost 2 bases and the V segment lost 7 bases, leaving 7 bases of the junction unmatched. The V gene's germline CDR1 is ENHRY and CDR2 SYGVKD. The CDR3 sequence is 14 residues long. The CDR3 is CAIKTSSGQETQYF. The CDR3 DNA reads TGTGCCATCAAAACGTCTAGCGGTCAAGAGACCCAGTACTTC.